Listed below are T cell receptor beta chains from one sample, sequenced in a study of cytomegalovirus exposure and HLA in healthy donors. Sequencing was performed with immunoSEQ multiplex PCR; in TCRdb, only in-frame clones are kept and a portion is missing. This repertoire includes about 170,000 clones. The sequenced sample was PBMCs. The receptors derive from a woman aged 55 to 70 in good health and CMV-seronegative. Each CDR3 is given with its conserved first and last residue. The D gene is left open where the match is weak.

>TRBJ1-3|TRBV30|.
CAWRGGTALYF
TGTGCCTGGAGGGGGGGGACTGCGCTTTATTTT
>TRBJ1-2|TRBV7-9|.
CASSSRTAGRNYGYTF
TGTGCCAGCAGCTCTCGGACAGCCGGAAGGAACTATGGCTACACCTTC
>TRBJ2-7|TRBV10-3|.
CAISGGREQYF
TGTGCCATCAGTGGAGGTAGGGAGCAGTACTTC
>TRBJ2-1|TRBV4-1|TRBD2
CASSQDGGLAEAGRDNEQFF
TGCGCCAGCAGCCAAGATGGGGGACTAGCGGAAGCGGGAAGGGATAATGAGCAGTTCTTC
>TRBJ2-1|TRBV25-1|TRBD2
CASSAPSIAGRMYNEQFF
TGTGCCAGCAGTGCGCCTTCCATAGCGGGAAGGATGTACAATGAGCAGTTCTTC
>TRBJ2-3|TRBV2|.
CASSWDTDFSTDTQYF
TGTGCCAGCAGTTGGGACACGGATTTCAGCACAGATACGCAGTATTTT
>TRBJ2-3|TRBV7-9|.
CASSSPGKPVGDTQYF
TGTGCCAGCAGCAGTCCGGGGAAGCCCGTGGGAGATACGCAGTATTTT
>TRBJ2-1|TRBV27|.
CASSLSGWELTAVYNEQFF
TGTGCCAGCAGTTTATCCGGGTGGGAGTTAACGGCGGTCTACAATGAGCAGTTCTTC
>TRBJ2-7|TRBV12-5|TRBD2
CASGLSGGGYEQYF
TGTGCTAGTGGTTTGAGCGGGGGAGGCTACGAGCAGTACTTC
>TRBJ2-3|TRBV7-2|.
CASSIGQNRHTDTQYF
TGTGCCAGCAGCATTGGACAGAATCGACACACAGATACGCAGTATTTT
>TRBJ1-3|TRBV10-3|TRBD1
CAISSGTVTGNTIYF
TGTGCCATCAGTTCCGGGACAGTTACTGGAAACACCATATATTTT
>TRBJ1-1|TRBV27|.
CASSSGQLVEAFF
TGTGCCAGCAGTTCCGGACAGTTGGTTGAAGCTTTCTTT
>TRBJ1-3|TRBV15|.
CATSRDLLRDSGNTIYF
TGTGCCACCAGCAGAGATCTTCTTCGAGACTCTGGAAACACCATATATTTT
>TRBJ2-5|TRBV6-1|.
CASNEGGGQETQYF
TGTGCCAGCAATGAAGGGGGGGGGCAAGAGACCCAGTACTTC
>TRBJ1-1|TRBV5-1|.
CASSLQATSNTEAFF
TGCGCCAGCAGCTTGCAGGCGACATCTAACACTGAAGCTTTCTTT
>TRBJ1-4|TRBV18|.
CASSAEGLANEKLFF
TGTGCCAGCTCCGCGGAGGGCTTGGCTAATGAAAAACTGTTTTTT
>TRBJ2-7|TRBV27|.
CASSSPDRGGIYEQYF
TGTGCCAGCAGTTCCCCCGACAGGGGAGGGATTTACGAGCAGTACTTC
>TRBJ2-7|TRBV5-6|TRBD2
CASSSGLAGVLPYEQYF
TGTGCCAGCAGCTCCGGACTAGCGGGGGTTCTTCCCTACGAGCAGTACTTC
>TRBJ1-6|TRBV2|TRBD1
CASTSGQGITPLHF
TGTGCCAGCACCTCGGGACAGGGGATTACACCCCTCCACTTT
>TRBJ2-1|TRBV11-2|.
CASSLNENEQFF
TGTGCCAGCAGCTTAAATGAGAATGAGCAGTTCTTC
>TRBJ1-2|TRBV19|.
CASKAQLASYGYTF
TGTGCCAGTAAGGCCCAGCTTGCTAGCTATGGCTACACCTTC
>TRBJ1-1|TRBV4-3|.
CASSLSGTEAFF
TGCGCCAGCAGCCTGTCGGGAACTGAAGCTTTCTTT
>TRBJ2-1|TRBV18|TRBD2
CASSPEGLAGIFYNEQFF
TGTGCCAGCTCACCCGAGGGACTAGCGGGAATCTTTTACAATGAGCAGTTCTTC
>TRBJ2-7|TRBV10-1|TRBD1
CASSSGQFEQYF
TGCGCCAGCTCTTCGGGACAGTTCGAGCAGTACTTC
>TRBJ1-2|TRBV19|TRBD1
CASGPTGGSGYTF
TGTGCCAGTGGGCCTACAGGGGGCTCTGGCTACACCTTC
>TRBJ1-2|TRBV11-1|.
CASSSKPRGALYGYTF
TGTGCCAGCAGTTCAAAGCCCCGGGGGGCTCTTTATGGCTACACCTTC
>TRBJ2-7|TRBV7-3|.
CASSLRGGGWQYF
TGTGCCAGCAGCTTAAGGGGTGGAGGATGGCAGTACTTC
>TRBJ2-6|TRBV5-1|.
CASSLAGANVLIF
TGCGCCAGCAGCTTGGCTGGGGCCAACGTCCTGATTTTC
>TRBJ1-5|TRBV4-1|.
CASSQERYGGSQPQHF
TGCGCCAGCAGCCAAGAGCGGTACGGGGGGAGTCAGCCCCAGCATTTT
>TRBJ1-4|TRBV9|.
CASSVDPTGQINEKLFF
TGTGCCAGCAGCGTAGACCCCACCGGACAGATTAATGAAAAACTGTTTTTT
>TRBJ2-1|TRBV10-3|TRBD2
CAINGGLENEQFF
TGTGCCATCAACGGGGGACTAGAGAATGAGCAGTTCTTC
>TRBJ2-1|TRBV9|.
CASSVGGLHLSYNEQFF
TGTGCCAGCAGCGTAGGGGGACTCCACCTCTCCTACAATGAGCAGTTCTTC
>TRBJ2-3|TRBV2|TRBD1
CASSDGQGGTDTQYF
TGTGCCAGCAGTGATGGACAGGGCGGTACAGATACGCAGTATTTT
>TRBJ2-2|TRBV7-2|.
CASSSHRGTGELFF
TGTGCCAGCAGCTCCCATCGGGGTACCGGGGAGCTGTTTTTT
>TRBJ1-6|TRBV4-3|.
CASSQVVSAGRPLHF
TGCGCCAGCAGCCAAGTTGTATCAGCGGGGAGGCCCCTCCACTTT
>TRBJ1-1|TRBV4-1|TRBD1
CASSPYRGGENTEAFF
TGCGCCAGCAGCCCTTACAGGGGTGGTGAGAACACTGAAGCTTTCTTT
>TRBJ1-5|TRBV15|TRBD1
CATSSQGGTARQPQHF
TGTGCCACCAGCAGCCAAGGGGGGACAGCAAGGCAGCCCCAGCATTTT
>TRBJ1-2|TRBV14|.
CASSRQDSYGYTF
TGTGCCAGCAGTCGACAGGATAGCTATGGCTACACCTTC
>TRBJ2-4|TRBV6-1|.
CASSEGANLAKNIQYF
TGTGCCAGCAGTGAGGGGGCCAACCTAGCCAAAAACATTCAGTACTTC
>TRBJ2-7|TRBV27|.
CASSLFGYGQIQKSYEQYF
TGTGCCAGCAGTTTATTTGGGTACGGACAGATCCAGAAAAGCTACGAGCAGTACTTC
>TRBJ2-1|TRBV13|TRBD1
CASTPEGQGPTNEQFF
TGTGCCAGCACCCCCGAGGGACAGGGGCCCACCAATGAGCAGTTCTTC
>TRBJ2-5|TRBV7-3|TRBD1
CASSSNRDRETQYF
TGTGCCAGCAGCTCCAACCGGGACAGGGAGACCCAGTACTTC
>TRBJ1-2|TRBV6-1|.
CASSERQVHYGYTF
TGTGCCAGCAGTGAAAGGCAGGTACATTATGGCTACACCTTC
>TRBJ2-6|TRBV7-9|.
CASSLGPTNVLTF
TGTGCCAGCAGCTTAGGGCCGACCAACGTCCTGACTTTC